This T cell receptor (beta chain) is from a study of T cell repertoires in ileal Crohn's disease. V shed 3 bases and J shed 5 bases, with 10 bases lying between them. CDR1 and CDR2 (germline): KGHSH, LQKENI. The CDR3 consists of 13 residues. Time point reported: neoterminal ileum biopsy at postoperative endoscopy, about 6 months after surgery. Method: immunoSEQ multiplex PCR; TCRdb's copy keeps in-frame clones and lacks some. The sample lists fewer than 13,000 clones, roughly 80% occurring once. This TCR was recovered from an adult with Crohn's disease. The sequenced sample was ileal tissue. This chain uses TRBV18 with TRBJ2-5; D gene uncertain. The CDR3 DNA is TGTGCCAGCTCACCGCAACACGGGGAGACCCAGTACTTC. The encoded protein is CASSPQHGETQYF.